This T cell receptor (beta chain) appears in the sequencing data of a study of cytomegalovirus exposure and HLA in healthy donors. As for the study in general: Among the 398 donors who were genotyped, 81% fell in the genetic ancestry cluster that is associated with self-reported Caucasian donors. Study-level results: DRB1 had the most TCR associations and HLA-C the fewest, a later analysis found, with rates varying by HLA locus. Later analysis identified a missense DCLRE1C variant that was linked to TCR beta V- and J-gene trimming. Likely technical artifact: a cluster of highly shared sequence variants.

Germline V gene sequence: CDR1 SGHAT, CDR2 FQNNGV. Between the trimmed V and J ends, which lost 1 base and 9 bases, there was a span of 4 bases. There are 11 residues in the CDR3. The PCR contained 60 Vbeta and 13 Jbeta primers. TCRdb's table, derived via immunoSEQ multiplex PCR, lists solely in-frame clones and lacks some. The table has more than 60,000 clones, under 80% seen once; the top ten hold roughly 5%. This clone came up once. The antigen remains undetermined. This chain uses TRBV11-2 with TRBJ2-1; D is uncertain. The TCR originated in a male donor in good health and CMV-seropositive. Sequenced input: PBMCs. The CDR3 is CASSLGAEQFF. In nucleotides, the CDR3 is TGTGCCAGCAGCTTAGGAGCTGAGCAGTTCTTC.